The 9 T cell receptor beta chains below all came from one sample that was sequenced in a study of blood T cell repertoires in COVID-19. Repertoires were generated with immunoSEQ multiplex PCR, while TCRdb's copy carries only in-frame clones and drops some. The table has around 260,000 clones, 75% to 90% seen once. Input material: peripheral blood. Source of these receptors: a middle-aged woman who had recovered from COVID-19.

The gene calls are TRBV10-3 and TRBJ2-7, with 7 positions matching TRBD1. V lost 6 bases to trimming and J lost 1 base; unmatched junction nucleotides: 12. CDR3 length: 16 residues. Germline-derived CDR1 and CDR2 are ENHRY and SYGVKD. The CDR3 protein is CAIRGTDGMRSYEQYF. The CDR3 DNA reads TGTGCCATCAGAGGGACAGATGGTATGAGATCCTACGAGCAGTACTTC.

The chain joins TRBV21-1 to TRBJ2-7; the table's D call of TRBD2 was not tested on the DNA. TRBV21-1 is given as a pseudogene. This CDR3 region has 16 residues. CDR3 region: CASSKVTRADSYEQYF. Written as DNA, the CDR3 is TGTGCCAGCAGCAAAGTTACGAGGGCAGACTCCTACGAGCAGTACTTC.

The rearrangement uses TRBV5-5 and TRBJ2-7; 13 bases are shared with TRBD2. V lost 4 bases and J lost 2; bases outside the gene matches: 9. Germline values: CDR1 SGHKS, CDR2 YYEKEE (reference sequence). The CDR3 length is 17 residues. DNA for the CDR3: TGTGCCAGCAGCGGGGGACTAGCGGGGCCCCAACCCTACGAGCAGTACTTC. Protein sequence: CASSGGLAGPQPYEQYF.

This clone came up once. The V gene is TRBV7-9, the J gene TRBJ2-1; the D is unclear. The CDR3 has 11 amino acids. Trimming took off 5 bases at V and 7 bases at J, with 6 bases between the two ends. Germline V lookup: CDR1 SEHNR, CDR2 FQNEAQ (reference sequence). CDR3 in amino acids: CASSVQNEQFF. The CDR3 DNA reads as TGTGCCAGCAGCGTCCAGAATGAGCAGTTCTTC.

The chain carries TRBV5-1 and TRBJ2-7, with TRBD2 matching over 12 bases. The junction had 5 bases not matched to a gene; V was cut back by 4 bases and J by 0 bases. In germline, CDR1 is SGHRS, CDR2 YFSETQ. The CDR3 extends over 16 amino acids. CDR3 bases: TGCGCCAGCAGCCTAGCGGGGGGGATTAGCTCCTACGAGCAGTACTTC. It yields the protein CASSLAGGISSYEQYF.

The chain combines TRBV18 with TRBJ2-2; D is possibly TRBD1 (6 bases). This CDR3 spans 13 amino acids. The V end lost 3 bases, the J end lost 10 bases, and 12 bases lay between the germline ends. In germline, CDR1 is KGHSH, CDR2 LQKENI. CDR3 loop: CASSPSQGKELFF. The CDR3 DNA follows: TGTGCCAGCTCACCGTCACAGGGAAAGGAGCTGTTTTTT.

This clone was counted once. CDR3 DNA sequence: TGTGCCAGCAGCCAAGGATTCGCGGGAGAGGTAGGAGCTTTCTTT. This sequence encodes CASSQGFAGEVGAFF. V is TRBV3-1 (or the pseudogene TRBV3-2) and J is TRBJ1-1; D is undetermined. CDR3 length: 15 amino acids. CDR1 is LGHDT and CDR2 is YNNKEL in the germline V gene (reference sequence). V lost 1 base and J lost 10, with 19 bases in between.

The rearrangement uses TRBV9 and TRBJ2-3; maybe TRBD2 (5 bases). The CDR3 totals 15 residues. The germline V and J ends were trimmed by 6 bases and 2 bases, with 16 bases remaining between them. Germline assignment: CDR1 SGDLS and CDR2 YYNGEE. CDR3 nucleotides: TGTGCCAGCACAACCTCCATAGCGAACACAGATACGCAGTATTTT. It translates to CASTTSIANTDTQYF.

The chain links TRBV5-1 to TRBJ1-1; D gene ambiguous. V gave up 4 bases and J gave up 5 bases, with 12 bases separating them. The CDR3 extends over 13 amino acids. The germline V gene encodes CDR1 SGHRS and CDR2 YFSETQ. The DNA for the CDR3 is TGCGCCAGCAGCCCACGGGAGGGAACTGAAGCTTTCTTT. It yields the protein CASSPREGTEAFF.